This paragraph reports one TCR beta chain. Which antigen it targets is not known. Base qualities were left out, and no much larger clone turns up one base away. The germline V gene gives CDR1 as SGHTA and CDR2 as FQGNSA. The CDR3 holds 18 amino acids from the cysteine to the phenylalanine. The retained sequence is limited to the CDR3, 54 bases, with the frame set at the first base. V and J lose 1 base and 9 bases, and a span of 25 bases separates them. This sample stems from a study of blood T cells in healthy people across ages (dated by TCRdb to the mid-2010s). For the study in its entirety: In model experiments, roughly one uniquely barcoded TCR beta cDNA molecule per two T cells was captured by template switching. Age-related changes in TCR beta repertoire diversity were measured in the study by deep sequencing normalized with unique cDNA molecular identifiers. Four age groups were formed from the donors: young (average roughly 16 years), middle-aged (just under 40), aged (over 55) and long-lived (82). To avoid experimental bias, donors of different ages were spread randomly across the sequencing lanes. Using the same blood draw, the study looked at two additional independent replicas of 1 million unique cDNA reads for two donors, one aged 18 to 30 and the other aged 80 or older. Summary of the overall study and its limitations: Since profiling was done on bulk unsorted PBMCs, naive and antigen-experienced compartments could not be conclusively compared. The long-lived group showed more naive CD4+ T cells, fewer expanded clones and increased TCR diversity than the aged group, suggesting age selection. The percentage of naive T cells measured by flow cytometry correlated strongly with observed TCR beta diversity. As age increased, observed TCR beta diversity per million T cells dropped in a roughly linear way, and a significant reduction was already evident by age 40. Donor CMV infection status was unknown, potentially confounding age-related changes in expanded clonotypes. Estimates of total diversity based on one million sequenced T cells were considered lower bounds and underestimates.

The 40 or so donors, aged roughly 6 to 90 years, were systemically healthy Caucasian individuals from Russia. Each donor gave 8 to 10 milliliters of peripheral blood, collected into EDTA-treated Vacutainer tubes. Ficoll-Paque density-gradient centrifugation was used to isolate PBMCs, with at least 7 million per sample. Total RNA, at least 6 micrograms per sample, was extracted from PBMCs with Trizol reagent. The percentages of naive CD45RAhigh/CD27high T cells were determined by flow cytometry on a PBMC aliquot from every donor. The library was obtained by 5' RACE. TCRdb lists the instrument as Illumina HiSeq 2500. A second roughly 6 to 11 cycle PCR used a sample-barcoded 5' primer and a J-beta primer mix. Each TCR beta cDNA molecule received a unique molecular identifier from a template-switch 5' adaptor carrying 12 random nucleotides. Each sample yielded at least 2.5 million CDR3-containing paired-end reads. First-strand cDNA synthesis was performed from all RNA using the Mint cDNA synthesis kit, with priming by a TRBC-specific oligonucleotide. Following uracil-DNA glycosylase treatment, all cDNA underwent a first 18-cycle PCR with the universal primers M1SS and BC2_uni_R. Per the original workflow: For normalization, 1 million high-quality reads were randomly selected from each sample, with every read carrying a distinct molecular identifier. Instead of being binned into consensus sequences, reads with shared molecular identifiers were discarded. MiTCR, set to a Q25 quality threshold and the strictest error-elimination algorithm, was used for CDR3 identification, clonotype clustering and error correction. A nonparametric unseen species model with Euler transformation was used to estimate a lower bound on total TCR beta diversity. TCRdb reanalyzed the raw reads on its own, using fastp at Q25 for trimming and MiXCR for clone calling, and kept in-frame beta chains. When rows share a CDR3 protein, they turn into one entry using the most common DNA and genes. Here the V and J calls rest on TCRdb's processing, not on the authors' analysis. A total of hundreds of thousands of distinct CDR3 sequences appear in this sample, around 28% of them only once. Jointly, the top ten make up approximately 15% of the sample.

Sequencing was carried out using blood. The chain was built from TRBV7-2 and TRBJ2-1; the D element might be TRBD1 or TRBD2, as each aligns at 5 bases. This TCR came from a woman of 80 years or more in good health. The DNA is TGTGCCAGCAGCTTAGTATCTGCGGGTGGCCGGGACGGTAGTGAGCAGTTCTTC. Its protein product is CASSLVSAGGRDGSEQFF.